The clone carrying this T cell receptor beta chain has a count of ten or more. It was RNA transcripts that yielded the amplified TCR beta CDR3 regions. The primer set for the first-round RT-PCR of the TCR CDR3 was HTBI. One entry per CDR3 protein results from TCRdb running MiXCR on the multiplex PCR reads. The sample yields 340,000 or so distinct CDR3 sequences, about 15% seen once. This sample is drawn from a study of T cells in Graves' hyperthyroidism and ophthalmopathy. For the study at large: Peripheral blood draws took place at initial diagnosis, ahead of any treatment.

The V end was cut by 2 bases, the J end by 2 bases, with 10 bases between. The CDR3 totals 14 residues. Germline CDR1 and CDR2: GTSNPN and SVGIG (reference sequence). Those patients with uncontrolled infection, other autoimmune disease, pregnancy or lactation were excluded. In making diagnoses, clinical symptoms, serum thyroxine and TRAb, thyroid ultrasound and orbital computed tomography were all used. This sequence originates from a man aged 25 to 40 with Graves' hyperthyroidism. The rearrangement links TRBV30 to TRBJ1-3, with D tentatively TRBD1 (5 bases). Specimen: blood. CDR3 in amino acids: CAWSWGHAGNTIYF. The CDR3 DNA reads TGTGCCTGGAGTTGGGGCCACGCTGGAAACACCATATATTTT.